This T cell receptor beta chain comes out of a study of response to subunit inactivated influenza vaccine (dated by TCRdb to 2016 to 2018). For context, the study as a whole: The study used deep quantitative T cell receptor repertoire profiling to track responses to a trivalent subunit inactivated influenza vaccine.

A word on this clonotype: Its antigen remains unidentified. At one end, the junction sequence differs from germline, possibly due to a read error.

What the study reported, not specific to this receptor: According to the authors, only a limited number of new T cells may be recruited by each seasonal influenza vaccination.

Sequences MNHNS (CDR1) and SASEGT (CDR2) are obtained from the germline V gene. Taken from cysteine to phenylalanine, the CDR3 has 14 residues. The sequence is cut down to CDR3 DNA, 42 bases in frame from base 1. Libraries came from RT-PCR. Instrument on record: Illumina HiSeq 2500. TCRdb ran its own pipeline on the public reads, namely fastp trimming at Q25 and MiXCR clone calling, and kept in-frame beta chains. Rows are combined by CDR3 protein, so each entry shows the most common genes and DNA. The sample yields roughly 780,000 distinct CDR3 sequences; around 18% were counted once. The ten top clones hold roughly 11% of the sample.

The rearranged segments are TRBV6-1 and TRBJ2-7; 14 junctional bases match TRBD2. This sequence originates from a man aged 50 to 59 who received an inactivated influenza vaccine. Donor details come from another sample of the same person, matched by shared clones. Sequencing used PBMCs from blood, obtained about 5 days after vaccination. The sequenced DNA is TGTGCCAGCAGGCCCGGGACTAGCGGGAGAGAGCCGTACTTC. The encoded protein is CASRPGTSGREPYF.